This entry lists 5 T cell receptor beta chains sequenced from one sample in a study of identical twins. Using its own MiXCR run on the 5' RACE reads, TCRdb lists one record per CDR3 protein. The sample includes about 240,000 distinct CDR3 sequences, 10% of them seen just once. Input material: memory T cells sorted from blood. These receptors were taken from a man in his fifties in good health.

This clonotype was seen more than once but under ten times. The chain couples TRBV7-8 to TRBJ2-7; the D gene is possibly TRBD2 (6 bases). The CDR3 runs to 15 residues. The V end was cut by 1 base, the J end by 1 base, with 11 bases between. Germline CDR1 is SGHVS and CDR2 is FQNEAQ. CDR3 DNA sequence: TGTGCCAGCAGCTTAGGCGCGGGGATTTCCTACGAGCAGTACTTC. Translation gives CASSLGAGISYEQYF.

This clonotype was recorded at least ten times. The chain is built from TRBV6-2 or TRBV6-3 and TRBJ1-2; D is unclear. Looked up from germline, CDR1 is MNHEY and CDR2 is SVGEGT. This CDR3 region has 14 residues. V was shortened by 10 bases and J by 5 bases, with 20 bases between the two germline ends. The CDR3 reads CATTYSTMGYGYTF. In nucleotides, the CDR3 is TGTGCCACTACCTACTCGACGATGGGATATGGCTACACCTTC.

This clonotype has at least ten counts. The chain has TRBV29-1 and TRBJ2-5; D tentatively reads TRBD1 or TRBD2 (5 bases each). Trimming took 3 bases from V and 0 from J, leaving 5 bases between them. The CDR3 contains 12 residues. In germline, CDR1 is SQVTM, CDR2 ANQGSEA. The CDR3 reads CSVEGDQETQYF. Here the CDR3 DNA reads TGCAGCGTTGAGGGGGACCAAGAGACCCAGTACTTC.

The gene calls are TRBV20-1 and TRBJ2-5, with TRBD2 as a possible D gene (6 bases). CDR3 size: 13 residues. Per the germline V gene, CDR1 is DFQATT and CDR2 is SNEGSKA (reference sequence). Trimming took 6 bases from V and 4 from J, leaving 15 bases between them. The CDR3 DNA reads as TGCAGTGCAGAGGGACTTCAGGGAGAGACCCAGTACTTC. Its translation: CSAEGLQGETQYF.

The sample holds many counts of this clonotype. The J gene is TRBJ1-5, the V gene TRBV7-8; D possibly corresponds to TRBD1 (6 bases). CDR3 length equals 15 residues. Trimming removed 1 base at V and 6 bases at J, with 13 bases between. Germline loops: CDR1 SGHVS, CDR2 FQNEAQ. CDR3 loop: CASSLGAGVGQPQHF. DNA of the CDR3: TGTGCCAGCAGCTTAGGTGCAGGGGTGGGTCAGCCCCAGCATTTT.